This TCR beta chain derives from a study of control samples from healthy donors and cancer patients. Profiled with immunoSEQ multiplex PCR; TCRdb holds only in-frame clones, not every one. The repertoire has some 130,000 clones, roughly 89% of them found once; the top ten carry over 6.5%. This sequence was found in a man over 45 with head and neck cancer. The material sequenced was PBMCs.

CDR3 in amino acids: CASSLEGQETQYF. CDR3 bases: TGCGCCAGCAGCTTGGAGGGGCAAGAGACCCAGTACTTC. The chain links TRBV5-1 to TRBJ2-5; D is perhaps TRBD1 (5 bases). CDR1 SGHRS and CDR2 YFSETQ come from the germline V gene. The CDR3 has 13 amino acids. V lost 0 bases and J lost 2, with 5 bases in between.